This paragraph reports one T cell receptor (beta chain). Methods used by the authors: The authors estimated nucleated cell counts from reference gene primer amplification. Assay used: immunoSEQ multiplex PCR; TCRdb lists only in-frame clones, some missing. V, J and clone size are taken as reported in that table, and D and trimming were inferred from the DNA itself. The table shows about 530,000 clones, with 85% to 90% occurring only once. The data were taken from a study of blood T cell repertoires in COVID-19. Study-wide context: The samples span acute and convalescent COVID-19 from the United States, Italy and Spain. Sources were T cells, B-cell-depleted T cells, or PBMCs; the material itself was cDNA or gDNA.

V was clipped by 6 bases and J by 1 base, with 15 bases between them. The germline CDR1 and CDR2 sequences are SGHAT and FQNNGV. This CDR3 has 15 amino acids. Seattle cases were enrolled at active infection and followed longitudinally. The V gene is TRBV11-2, the J gene TRBJ2-5; D perhaps matches TRBD1 (5 bases). Input material: peripheral blood. This clonotype originated in a woman in her forties or fifties with COVID-19, enrolled during active disease. The CDR3 spells CASSWAGNPQETQYF. The CDR3 DNA follows: TGTGCCAGCAGTTGGGCAGGGAATCCCCAAGAGACCCAGTACTTC.